The clone carrying this T cell receptor beta chain was found once. Participant-reported clinical history was the basis for cohort assignment. This CDR3 has 18 residues. V lost 3 bases to trimming and J lost 4 bases; unmatched junction nucleotides: 14. CDR1 LNHDA and CDR2 SQIVND come from the germline V gene (reference sequence). The data were obtained in a study of blood T cell repertoires in COVID-19. Across the study: Sites in the United States, Italy and Spain provided acute and convalescent COVID-19 samples. T cells, B-cell-depleted T cells, or PBMCs provided the cDNA or gDNA that served as material.

Source study methods: Amplification of reference gene primers was used by the study to estimate nucleated cell counts. Using immunoSEQ multiplex PCR, the repertoire was profiled, and TCRdb retains in-frame clones only, with some absent. The V and J calls and clone size were taken over from that table, and D and trimming were inferred from the DNA. This sample has 200,000 or so clones, with around 81% found just once. Source material: PBMCs or T cells enriched from blood (not recorded which). The sequence was collected from a man aged 40-49 years who had recovered from COVID-19. V usage is TRBV19 and J usage is TRBJ1-5; TRBD1 agrees at 8 bases. DNA for the CDR3: TGTGCCAGTAGTATTCAGTGGATCCGGACAGGGTTGAATCAGCCCCAGCATTTT. As protein: CASSIQWIRTGLNQPQHF.